This TCR beta chain came from a study of T cell clonality in common variable immunodeficiency. Study findings and constraints: Compared with healthy controls, CVID subjects showed increased TCRbeta clonality, mostly in about a third. In common variable immunodeficiency, TCR beta chains reportedly carried fewer deletions and N-nucleotide insertions. Links between repertoire features and CVID complications were heterogeneity-limited.

Data came from immunoSEQ multiplex PCR; TCRdb stores just in-frame clones and leaves some out. The sample shows 32,000 or so clones, none of them appearing just once. This clone was seen at least ten times. The antigen is undetermined. The observed sequence ends 3 residues before the CDR3 terminus, with the missing tail filled in from the germline J gene. Aged 9 to 64 years, CVID subjects averaged about 38 years old. Replacement immunoglobulin had been given to every CVID subject for at least one year. Germline V gene data show CDR1 as SQVTM and CDR2 as ANQGSEA. The CDR3 is 12 amino acids. The chain is built from TRBV29-1 and TRBJ1-2; D might be TRBD1 (5 bases). The material sequenced was peripheral blood mononuclear cells. This receptor was taken from a human donor with common variable immunodeficiency. This CDR3 reads CSAQRQEGGYTF. The CDR3 bases that were read are TGCAGCGCCCAAAGGCAGGAGGGGGGC. The full variable domain, in which reference TRBV29-1 and TRBJ1-2 provide the parts outside the CDR3, is SAVISQKPSRDICQRGTSLTIQCQVDSQVTMMFWYRQQPGQSLTLIATANQGSEATYESGFVIDKFPISRPNLTFSTLTVSNMSPEDSSIYLCSAQRQEGGYTFGSGTRLTVV.